This TCR beta chain was obtained from a study of T-cell reconstitution after alpha-beta-depleted transplantation in children. Study-wide points: As was reported, about two months after transplant, alpha-beta T cells came from several hundred expanded graft clones. Counts and diversity of T cells one year after transplant came mostly from newly produced T cells. Recipient T cells and thymic progenitors that survived gave rise to the high TCRbeta diversity observed at day 60 in some patients.

As regards this clonotype: Antigen unknown.

The CDR3 has 17 residues. The junction had 6 bases not matched to a gene; V was cut back by 4 bases and J by 3 bases. The germline gives CDR1 SGHTA, CDR2 FQGTGA. For TCRbeta, the library was prepared with unique molecular identifiers. TCRdb re-derived calls from the PCR reads in MiXCR, one entry per CDR3 protein. The sample contains about 590,000 distinct CDR3 sequences, under 15% of which appear only once. This specimen was PBMCs, mostly from graft donor cells, taken 360 days after TCRalphabeta/CD19-depleted stem cell transplant. The chain links TRBV7-3 to TRBJ2-2, with 12 bases that match TRBD2. The clonotype was recovered from a male patient younger than 18 who had a stem cell transplant for acute myeloid leukemia, so the T cells may come from the graft donor. CDR3 DNA sequence: TGTGCCAGCAGCTCGCCTACTAGCGGGAGGTACACCGGGGAGCTGTTTTTT. It specifies CASSSPTSGRYTGELFF.